Sequencing of this T cell receptor (beta chain) was carried out in a study of blood T cell repertoires in COVID-19. Assay used: immunoSEQ multiplex PCR; TCRdb lists only in-frame clones, some missing. This table has around 250,000 clones, 85% to 90% appearing once. The CDR3 is made up of 15 amino acids. Trimming removed 3 bases from V and 3 bases from J; junction bases left unmatched: 5. Per germline, CDR1 SGDLS and CDR2 YYNGEE. This rearrangement joins TRBV9 to TRBJ2-7; 11 bases align to TRBD2. Sequencing was done on a sample of PBMCs or T cells enriched from blood (not recorded which). This TCR came from a woman between 25 and 40 years old who had recovered from COVID-19. In DNA, the CDR3 is TGTGCCAGCAGCGCCGGGACTAGCGGCTTCTACGAGCAGTACTTC. Translated, it gives CASSAGTSGFYEQYF.